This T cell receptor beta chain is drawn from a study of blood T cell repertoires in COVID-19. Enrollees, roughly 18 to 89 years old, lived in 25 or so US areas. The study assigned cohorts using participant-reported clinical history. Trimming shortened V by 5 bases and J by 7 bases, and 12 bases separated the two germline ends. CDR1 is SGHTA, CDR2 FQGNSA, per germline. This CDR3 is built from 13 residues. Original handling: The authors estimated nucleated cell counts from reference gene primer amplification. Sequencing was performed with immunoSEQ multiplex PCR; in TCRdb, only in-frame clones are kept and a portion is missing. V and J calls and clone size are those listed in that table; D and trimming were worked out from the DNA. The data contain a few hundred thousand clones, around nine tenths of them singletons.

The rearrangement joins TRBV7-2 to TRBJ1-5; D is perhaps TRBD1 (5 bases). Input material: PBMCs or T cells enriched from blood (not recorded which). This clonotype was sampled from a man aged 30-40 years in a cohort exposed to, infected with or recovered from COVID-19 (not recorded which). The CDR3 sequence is CASSMFGGQPQHF. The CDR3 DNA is TGTGCCAGCAGCATGTTCGGGGGACAGCCCCAGCATTTT.